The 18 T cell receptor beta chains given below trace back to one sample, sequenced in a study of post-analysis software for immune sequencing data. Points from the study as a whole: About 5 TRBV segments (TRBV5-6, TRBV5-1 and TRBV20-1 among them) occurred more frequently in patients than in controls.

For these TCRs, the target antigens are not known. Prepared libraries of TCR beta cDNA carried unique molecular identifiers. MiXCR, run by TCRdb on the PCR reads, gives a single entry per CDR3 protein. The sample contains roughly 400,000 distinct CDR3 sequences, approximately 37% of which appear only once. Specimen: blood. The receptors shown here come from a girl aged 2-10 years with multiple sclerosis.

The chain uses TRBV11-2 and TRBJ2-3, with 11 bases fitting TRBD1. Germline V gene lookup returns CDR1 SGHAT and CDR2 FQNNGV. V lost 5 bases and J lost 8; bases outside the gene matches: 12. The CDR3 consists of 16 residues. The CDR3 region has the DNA TGTGCCAGCAGCCCCCTACCGGGACAGGGGGGAGGTACGCAGTATTTT. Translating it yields CASSPLPGQGGGTQYF. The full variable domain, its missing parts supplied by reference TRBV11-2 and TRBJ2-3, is EAGVAQSPRYKIIEKRQSVAFWCNPISGHATLYWYQQILGQGPKLLIQFQNNGVVDDSQLPKDRFSAERLKGVDSTLKIQPAKLEDSAVYLCASSPLPGQGGGTQYFGPGTRLTVL.

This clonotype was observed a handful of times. CDR3 in DNA: TGTGCCACCAGTGACCCCGGGACAGGCACGGGAGAGACCCAGTACTTC. Its protein product is CATSDPGTGTGETQYF. The chain links TRBV24-1 to TRBJ2-5, with 8 bases aligning to TRBD1. Per germline, CDR1 KGHDR and CDR2 SFDVKD. Trimming took 4 bases from V and 4 from J; bases not matched to a gene: 10. The CDR3 length is 16 residues.

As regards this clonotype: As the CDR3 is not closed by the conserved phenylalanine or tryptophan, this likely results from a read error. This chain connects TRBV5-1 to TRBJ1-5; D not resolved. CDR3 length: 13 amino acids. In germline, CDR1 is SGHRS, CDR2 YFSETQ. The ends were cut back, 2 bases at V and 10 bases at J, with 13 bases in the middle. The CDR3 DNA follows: TGCGCCAGCAGCTTCCCGGTGAGGCCCCCCCAGCATTGT. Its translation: CASSFPVRPPQHC.

The chain's CDR3 is CASSRSRGSREKLFF. The CDR3 DNA sequence: TGTGCCAGCAGTCGAAGTCGGGGGAGTCGAGAAAAACTGTTTTTT. V usage is TRBV7-8 and J usage is TRBJ1-4; a weak D match, TRBD1 (5 bases). Looked up from germline, CDR1 is SGHVS and CDR2 is FQNEAQ. The ends were cut back, 6 bases at V and 8 bases at J, with 19 bases in the middle. CDR3 length equals 15 residues.

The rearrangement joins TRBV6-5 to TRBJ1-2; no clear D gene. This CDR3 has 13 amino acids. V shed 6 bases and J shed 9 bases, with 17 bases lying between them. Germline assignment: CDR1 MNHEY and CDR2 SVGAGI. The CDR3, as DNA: TGTGCCAGCAGATATGGAGAACGGAAGAGCTACACCTTC. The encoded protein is CASRYGERKSYTF.

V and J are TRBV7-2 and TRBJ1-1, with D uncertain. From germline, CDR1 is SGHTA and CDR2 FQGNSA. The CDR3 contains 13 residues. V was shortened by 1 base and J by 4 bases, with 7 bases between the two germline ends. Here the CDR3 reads CASSLGVITEAFF. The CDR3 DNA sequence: TGTGCCAGCAGCTTAGGGGTGATCACTGAAGCTTTCTTT.

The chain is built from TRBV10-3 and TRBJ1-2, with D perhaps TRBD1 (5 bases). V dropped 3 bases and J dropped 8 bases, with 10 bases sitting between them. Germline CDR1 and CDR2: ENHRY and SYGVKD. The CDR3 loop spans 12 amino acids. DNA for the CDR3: TGTGCCATCAGTGATCTAGGGGAAGGCTACACCTTC. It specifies CAISDLGEGYTF.

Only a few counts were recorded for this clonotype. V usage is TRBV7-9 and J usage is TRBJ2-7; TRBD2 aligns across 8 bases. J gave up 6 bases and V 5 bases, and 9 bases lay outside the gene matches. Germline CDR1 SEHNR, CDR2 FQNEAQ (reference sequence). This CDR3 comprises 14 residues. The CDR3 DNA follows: TGTGCCAGCAGCATATCCGGGACTAGACGCGAGCAGTACTTC. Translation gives CASSISGTRREQYF.

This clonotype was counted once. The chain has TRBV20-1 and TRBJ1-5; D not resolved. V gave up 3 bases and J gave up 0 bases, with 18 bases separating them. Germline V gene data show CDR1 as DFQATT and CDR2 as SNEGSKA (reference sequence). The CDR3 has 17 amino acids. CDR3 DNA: TGCAGTGCTAGGCGACCTCGGGCAGGCTCTAGCAATCAGCCCCAGCATTTT. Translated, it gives CSARRPRAGSSNQPQHF.

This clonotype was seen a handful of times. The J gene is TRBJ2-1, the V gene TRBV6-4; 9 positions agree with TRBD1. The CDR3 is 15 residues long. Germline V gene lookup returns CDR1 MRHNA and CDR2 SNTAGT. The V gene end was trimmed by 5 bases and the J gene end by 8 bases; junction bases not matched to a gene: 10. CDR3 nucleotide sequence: TGTGCCAGCAGTAGGCGTGCGACAGGGGGGGATGAGCAGTTCTTC. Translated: CASSRRATGGDEQFF.

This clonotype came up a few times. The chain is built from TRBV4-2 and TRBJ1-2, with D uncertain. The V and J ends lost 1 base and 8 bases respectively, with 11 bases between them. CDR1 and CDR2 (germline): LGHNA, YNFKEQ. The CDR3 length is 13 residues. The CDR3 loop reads CASSQGRSGGYTF. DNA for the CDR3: TGTGCCAGCAGCCAAGGACGGAGCGGAGGCTACACCTTC.

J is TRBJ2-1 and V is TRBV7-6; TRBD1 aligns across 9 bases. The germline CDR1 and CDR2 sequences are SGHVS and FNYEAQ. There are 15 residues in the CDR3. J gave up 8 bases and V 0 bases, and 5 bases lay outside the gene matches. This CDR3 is CASSLARDRVHEQFF. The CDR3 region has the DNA TGTGCCAGCAGCTTAGCTAGGGACAGGGTCCATGAGCAGTTCTTC.

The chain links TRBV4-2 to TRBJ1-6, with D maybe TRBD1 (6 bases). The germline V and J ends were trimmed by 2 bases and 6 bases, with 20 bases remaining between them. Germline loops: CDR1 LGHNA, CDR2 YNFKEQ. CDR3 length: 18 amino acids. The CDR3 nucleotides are TGTGCCAGCAGCCAACTCGGCCTAACAGGGATTTCTAATTCACCCCTCCACTTT. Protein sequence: CASSQLGLTGISNSPLHF.

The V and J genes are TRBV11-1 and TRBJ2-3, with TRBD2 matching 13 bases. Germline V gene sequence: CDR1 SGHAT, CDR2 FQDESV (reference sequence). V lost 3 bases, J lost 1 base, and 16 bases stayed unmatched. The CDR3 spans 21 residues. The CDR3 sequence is CASSFRWGTSGTSLGTDTQYF. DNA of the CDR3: TGTGCCAGCAGCTTCAGGTGGGGGACTAGCGGGACCTCCTTGGGCACAGATACGCAGTATTTT. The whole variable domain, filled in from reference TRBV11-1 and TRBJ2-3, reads EAEVAQSPRYKITEKSQAVAFWCDPISGHATLYWYRQILGQGPELLVQFQDESVVDDSQLPKDRFSAERLKGVDSTLKIQPAELGDSAMYLCASSFRWGTSGTSLGTDTQYFGPGTRLTVL.

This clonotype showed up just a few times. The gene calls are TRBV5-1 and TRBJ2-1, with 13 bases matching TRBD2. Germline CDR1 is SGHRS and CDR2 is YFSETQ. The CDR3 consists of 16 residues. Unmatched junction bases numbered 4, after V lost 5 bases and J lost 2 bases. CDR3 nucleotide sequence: TGCGCCAGCAGACACGGGACTAGCGGGGCCTACAATGAGCAGTTCTTC. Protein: CASRHGTSGAYNEQFF.

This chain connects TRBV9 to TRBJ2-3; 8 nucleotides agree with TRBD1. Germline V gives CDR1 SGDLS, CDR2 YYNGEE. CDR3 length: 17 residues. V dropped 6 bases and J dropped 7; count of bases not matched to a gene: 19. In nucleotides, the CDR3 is TGTGCCAGCACCTCCCAGGGTCCCGGGACAGGACCTCATACGCAGTATTTT. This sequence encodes CASTSQGPGTGPHTQYF.

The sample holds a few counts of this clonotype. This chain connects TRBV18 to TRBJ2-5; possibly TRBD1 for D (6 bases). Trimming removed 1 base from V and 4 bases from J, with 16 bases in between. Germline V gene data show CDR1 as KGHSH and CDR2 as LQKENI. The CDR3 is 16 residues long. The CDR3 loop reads CASSPRVGQKIETQYF. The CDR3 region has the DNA TGTGCCAGCTCACCACGGGTAGGACAGAAAATAGAGACCCAGTACTTC.

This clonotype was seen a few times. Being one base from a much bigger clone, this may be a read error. The CDR3 DNA reads TGTGCCAGTAGTATCGGTTGGACAGGGTGCCCCGAGCAGTACTTC. Encoded protein: CASSIGWTGCPEQYF. The chain is built from TRBV19 and TRBJ2-7; the match to TRBD1 covers 8 bases. The CDR3 sequence is 15 residues long. Trimming at V came to 3 bases and at J to 6 bases, leaving 10 bases not matched to a gene. The V gene's germline CDR1 is LNHDA and CDR2 SQIVND (reference sequence).